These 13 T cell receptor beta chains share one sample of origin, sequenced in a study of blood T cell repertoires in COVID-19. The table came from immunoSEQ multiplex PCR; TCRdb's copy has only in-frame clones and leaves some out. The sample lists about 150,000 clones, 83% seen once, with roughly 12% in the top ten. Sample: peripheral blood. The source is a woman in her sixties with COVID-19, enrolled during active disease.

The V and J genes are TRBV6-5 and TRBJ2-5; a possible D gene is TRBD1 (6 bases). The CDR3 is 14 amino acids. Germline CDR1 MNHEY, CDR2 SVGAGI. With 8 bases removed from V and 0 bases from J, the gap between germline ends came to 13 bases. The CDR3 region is CASAKGGYQETQYF. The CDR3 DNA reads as TGTGCCAGCGCAAAAGGGGGATACCAAGAGACCCAGTACTTC.

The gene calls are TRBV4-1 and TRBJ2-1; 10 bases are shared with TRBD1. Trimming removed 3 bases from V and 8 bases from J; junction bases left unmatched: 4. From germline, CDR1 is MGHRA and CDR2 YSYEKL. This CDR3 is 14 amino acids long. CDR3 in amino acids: CASSHPGQGDEQFF. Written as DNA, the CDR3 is TGCGCCAGCAGCCACCCCGGACAGGGGGATGAGCAGTTCTTC.

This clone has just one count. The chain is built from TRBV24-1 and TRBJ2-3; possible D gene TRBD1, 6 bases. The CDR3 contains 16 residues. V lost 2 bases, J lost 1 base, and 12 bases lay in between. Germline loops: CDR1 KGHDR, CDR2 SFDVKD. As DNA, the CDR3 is TGTGCCACCAGTGATTGGGGCAGGGGACGCACAGATACGCAGTATTTT. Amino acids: CATSDWGRGRTDTQYF.

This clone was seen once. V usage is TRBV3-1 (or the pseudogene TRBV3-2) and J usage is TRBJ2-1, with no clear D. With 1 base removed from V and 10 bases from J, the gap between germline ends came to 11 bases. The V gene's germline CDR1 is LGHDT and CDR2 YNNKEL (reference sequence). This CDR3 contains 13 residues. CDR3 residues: CASSQGAVSEQFF. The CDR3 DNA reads TGTGCCAGCAGCCAAGGTGCAGTTTCCGAGCAGTTCTTC.

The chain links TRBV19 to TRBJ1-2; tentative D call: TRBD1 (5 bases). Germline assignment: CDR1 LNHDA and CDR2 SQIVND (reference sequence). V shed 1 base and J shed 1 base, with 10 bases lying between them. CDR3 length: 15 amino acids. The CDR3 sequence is CASSIGGEGNYGYTF. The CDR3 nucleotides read TGTGCCAGTAGTATAGGAGGGGAGGGTAACTATGGCTACACCTTC.

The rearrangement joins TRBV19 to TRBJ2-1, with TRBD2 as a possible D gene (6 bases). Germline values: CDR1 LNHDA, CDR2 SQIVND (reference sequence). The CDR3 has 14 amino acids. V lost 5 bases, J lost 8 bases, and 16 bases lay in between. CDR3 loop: CASSFAGPWDEQFF. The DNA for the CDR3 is TGTGCCAGTAGTTTCGCGGGGCCCTGGGATGAGCAGTTCTTC.

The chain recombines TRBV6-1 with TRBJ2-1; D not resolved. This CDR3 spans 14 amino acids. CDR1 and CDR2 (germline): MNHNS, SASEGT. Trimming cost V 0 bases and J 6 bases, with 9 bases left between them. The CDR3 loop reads CASSEAGQTNEQFF. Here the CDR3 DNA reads TGTGCCAGCAGTGAAGCGGGCCAGACCAATGAGCAGTTCTTC.

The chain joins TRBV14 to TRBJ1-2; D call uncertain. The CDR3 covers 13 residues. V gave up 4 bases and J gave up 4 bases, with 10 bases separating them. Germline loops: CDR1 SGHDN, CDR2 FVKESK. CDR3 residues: CASSRTQTYGYTF. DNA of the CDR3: TGTGCCAGCAGCCGGACTCAAACCTATGGCTACACCTTC.

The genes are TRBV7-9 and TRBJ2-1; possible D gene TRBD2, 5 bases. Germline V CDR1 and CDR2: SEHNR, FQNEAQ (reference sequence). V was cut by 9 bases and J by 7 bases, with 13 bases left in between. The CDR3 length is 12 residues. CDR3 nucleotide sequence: TGTGCCAGTAAGCGGAGAGAAAATGAGCAGTTCTTC. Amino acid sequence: CASKRRENEQFF.

The CDR3 reads CASTVWGRQGYTF. CDR3 coding DNA: TGTGCCAGCACTGTTTGGGGGCGTCAAGGCTACACCTTC. The rearrangement joins TRBV12-3 or TRBV12-4 to TRBJ1-2, with TRBD1 as a possible D gene (6 bases). The CDR3 is 13 residues long. Trimming took off 7 bases at V and 8 bases at J, with 17 bases between the two ends.

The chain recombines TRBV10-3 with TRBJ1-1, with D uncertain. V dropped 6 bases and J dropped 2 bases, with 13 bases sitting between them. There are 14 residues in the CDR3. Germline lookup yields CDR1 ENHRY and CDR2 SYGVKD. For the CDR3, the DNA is TGTGCCATCAGGAACCCCGACTTAAACACTGAAGCTTTCTTT. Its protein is CAIRNPDLNTEAFF.

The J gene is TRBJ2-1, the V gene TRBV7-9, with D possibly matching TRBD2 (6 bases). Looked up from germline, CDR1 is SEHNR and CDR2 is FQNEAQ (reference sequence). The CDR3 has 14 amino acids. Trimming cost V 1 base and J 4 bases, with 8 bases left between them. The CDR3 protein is CASSLEGGYNEQFF. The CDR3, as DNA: TGTGCCAGCAGCTTAGAAGGAGGGTACAATGAGCAGTTCTTC.

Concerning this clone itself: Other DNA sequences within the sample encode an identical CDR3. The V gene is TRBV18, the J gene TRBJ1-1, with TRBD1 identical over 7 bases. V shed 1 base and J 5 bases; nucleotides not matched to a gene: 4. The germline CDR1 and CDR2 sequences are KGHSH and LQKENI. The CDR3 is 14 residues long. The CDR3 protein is CASSPRQGGTEAFF. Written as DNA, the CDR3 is TGTGCCAGCTCACCACGACAGGGTGGGACTGAAGCTTTCTTT.